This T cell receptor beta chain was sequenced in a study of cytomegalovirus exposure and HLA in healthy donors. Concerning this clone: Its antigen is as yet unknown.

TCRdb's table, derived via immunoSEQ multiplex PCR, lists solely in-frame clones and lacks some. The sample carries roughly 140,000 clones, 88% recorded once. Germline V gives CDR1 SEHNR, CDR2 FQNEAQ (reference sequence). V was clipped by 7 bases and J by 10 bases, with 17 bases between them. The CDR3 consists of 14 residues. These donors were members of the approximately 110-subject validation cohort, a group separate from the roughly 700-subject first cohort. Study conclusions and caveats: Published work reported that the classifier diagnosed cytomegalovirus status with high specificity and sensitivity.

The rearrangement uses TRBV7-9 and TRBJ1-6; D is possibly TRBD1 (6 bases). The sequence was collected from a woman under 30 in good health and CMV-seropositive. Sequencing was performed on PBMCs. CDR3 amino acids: CASTPTGGESPLHF. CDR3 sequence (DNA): TGTGCCAGCACCCCGACAGGTGGAGAATCACCCCTCCACTTT.